Following are 21 T cell receptor beta chains from one sample sequenced in a study of Graves' ophthalmopathy and Graves' hyperthyroidism. CDR3 regions of TCR beta were amplified from RNA transcripts. An opening RT-PCR round employed HTBI primers and preceded a second-round multiplex PCR. MiXCR was run by TCRdb on the multiplex PCR reads, yielding one entry per CDR3 protein. In the table there are hundreds of thousands of distinct CDR3 sequences, 21% of which are singletons. Sequences were obtained from peripheral blood. Receptors originate from a woman aged 18-30 years with stable Graves' hyperthyroidism.

This clonotype has ten or more counts. The rearrangement links TRBV28 to TRBJ2-7; 10 bases line up with TRBD2. There are 15 residues in the CDR3. Germline V gene data show CDR1 as MDHEN and CDR2 as SYDVKM. V was pared by 7 bases and J by 5 bases, with 11 bases of the junction left unmatched. CDR3 nucleotide sequence: TGTGCCAGCATACGCTCCGGGACTAGCGCCCACGAGCAGTACTTC. This encodes CASIRSGTSAHEQYF. The variable domain in full, with the rest retrieved from reference TRBV28 and TRBJ2-7, is DVKVTQSSRYLVKRTGEKVFLECVQDMDHENMFWYRQDPGLGLRLIYFSYDVKMKEKGDIPEGYSVSREKKERFSLILESASTNQTSMYLCASIRSGTSAHEQYFGPGTRLTVT.

This clonotype was seen at least ten times. In DNA, the CDR3 is TGTGCCAGCAGTCCTCTAAGGGCGTGGGGCTCCTACGAGCAGTACTTC. Its translation: CASSPLRAWGSYEQYF. The V and J genes are TRBV27 and TRBJ2-7; no clear D. CDR3 size: 16 residues. CDR1 and CDR2 from the germline V gene are MNHEY and SMNVEV (reference sequence). Deletions cut 5 bases from V and 0 bases from J, with 17 bases between.

This clonotype was counted only a few times. This chain links TRBV19 with TRBJ2-2, with a tentative D call TRBD2 (5 bases). CDR1 is LNHDA, CDR2 SQIVND, per germline (reference sequence). The CDR3 consists of 15 residues. The V end lost 5 bases, the J end lost 0 bases, and 10 bases lay between the germline ends. The CDR3 reads CASSPGFTNTGELFF. CDR3 sequence (DNA): TGTGCCAGTAGTCCGGGATTTACGAACACCGGGGAGCTGTTTTTT.

The V call is TRBV20-1, the J call TRBJ1-2; unclear D gene. The ends were cut back, 0 bases at V and 2 bases at J, with 7 bases in the middle. Germline CDR1 is DFQATT and CDR2 is SNEGSKA (reference sequence). The length of the CDR3 is 13 residues. This CDR3 reads CSARDRENYGYTF. CDR3 sequence (DNA): TGCAGTGCTAGAGATCGAGAGAACTATGGCTACACCTTC.

The chain combines TRBV7-3 with TRBJ2-7; D possibly matches TRBD1 or TRBD2 (6 bases each). The CDR3 runs to 16 residues. Germline-derived CDR1 and CDR2 are SGHTA and FQGTGA. The V gene lost 0 bases and the J gene lost 8 bases, with 20 bases spanning the gap. The CDR3 nucleotides are TGTGCCAGCAGCTTAACGGGGGGCGTCGGGGGAATGAAGCAGTACTTC. This codes for CASSLTGGVGGMKQYF.

This clonotype came up many times. The rearrangement links TRBV7-9 to TRBJ1-6; 7 bases map to TRBD1. V gave up 1 base and J gave up 7 bases; unmatched junction bases: 1. Germline CDR1 and CDR2: SEHNR and FQNEAQ (reference sequence). The CDR3 is 14 amino acids. The CDR3 protein is CASSLEGQNSPLHF. CDR3 DNA sequence: TGTGCCAGCAGCTTAGAGGGACAGAATTCACCCCTCCACTTT.

In its sample, this clonotype was seen many times. The chain employs TRBV12-3 or TRBV12-4 and TRBJ2-7; D perhaps matches TRBD1 (5 bases). V was trimmed by 5 bases and J by 3 bases, leaving 23 bases between them. This CDR3 spans 17 amino acids. CDR3 DNA: TGTGCCAGCAGTGAAGATCGTGGGCTCGAAGGGGTCTACGAGCAGTACTTC. It is translated as CASSEDRGLEGVYEQYF.

This clonotype was counted ten times or more. The rearrangement joins TRBV6-4 to TRBJ2-3; TRBD2 matches at 7 bases. From germline, CDR1 is MRHNA and CDR2 SNTAGT. The CDR3 is 13 amino acids. The V segment lost 5 bases and the J segment 2 bases; nucleotides outside the gene matches: 1. The CDR3 region is CASSLADTDTQYF. The CDR3 nucleotides are TGTGCCAGCAGTCTAGCGGACACAGATACGCAGTATTTT.

This clonotype was seen many times. This chain links TRBV6-5 with TRBJ2-5; 7 positions match TRBD1. CDR1 and CDR2 from the germline V gene are MNHEY and SVGAGI. After removal of 5 bases from V and 5 bases from J, the junction contained 5 bases not matched to a gene. The CDR3 extends over 13 amino acids. The CDR3 bases are TGTGCCAGCAGTCGACAGGGACCGGAGACCCAGTACTTC. This codes for CASSRQGPETQYF.

This clonotype has a count of ten or more. This chain joins TRBV13 and TRBJ1-2; weak D call: TRBD1 (6 bases). Trimming cost V 5 bases and J 5 bases, with 36 bases left between them. CDR3 length: 21 residues. In germline, CDR1 is PRHDT, CDR2 FYEKMQ (reference sequence). The CDR3 protein is CASSTQTGTQFLSPLIYGYTF. The CDR3 DNA reads as TGTGCCAGCAGCACCCAGACCGGGACACAATTCCTATCGCCCCTTATATATGGCTACACCTTC.

In this sample, this clonotype turned up many times. The genes are TRBV20-1 and TRBJ2-7, with 7 bases identical to TRBD2. The junction had 12 bases not matched to a gene; V was cut back by 3 bases and J by 1 base. This CDR3 region has 16 residues. Germline CDR1 is DFQATT and CDR2 is SNEGSKA (reference sequence). CDR3 in amino acids: CSARKFRASGSYEQYF. The DNA of the CDR3 is TGCAGTGCTAGGAAATTTCGGGCTAGCGGTTCCTACGAGCAGTACTTC.

This clonotype has ten or more counts. The chain uses TRBV20-1 and TRBJ2-7; D ambiguous. Deletions cut 3 bases from V and 1 base from J, with 7 bases between. The V gene's germline CDR1 is DFQATT and CDR2 SNEGSKA (reference sequence). The CDR3 loop spans 12 amino acids. The CDR3 nucleotides read TGCAGTGCTAGTGAAGGGTCCTACGAGCAGTACTTC. As protein: CSASEGSYEQYF.

About this clonotype itself: This may arise from a read error, as a much more abundant clone is one base away. This is likely a read error, given that the CDR3 carries no conserved phenylalanine or tryptophan at its end. This chain joins TRBV6-1 and TRBJ2-7, with D perhaps TRBD2 (5 bases). CDR3 size: 13 residues. Germline V CDR1 and CDR2: MNHNS, SASEGT. Trimming shortened V by 5 bases and J by 5 bases, and 13 bases separated the two germline ends. The DNA for the CDR3 is TGTGCCAGCAGTCGGAGGCCCAAGGACGAGCAGTACATC. It codes for CASSRRPKDEQYI.

This clonotype was seen many times. The CDR3 nucleotides are TGCAGTGCCCGTAAAGATAGGGGGGTAACCAAAAACATTCAGTACTTC. Residues: CSARKDRGVTKNIQYF. V gene TRBV20-1 combines with J gene TRBJ2-4, with D perhaps being TRBD1 or TRBD2 (6 bases each). CDR1 and CDR2 from the germline V gene are DFQATT and SNEGSKA (reference sequence). The CDR3 length is 16 residues. V was clipped by 6 bases and J by 2 bases, with 20 bases between them.

Here the CDR3 DNA reads TGCGCCAGCAGCCAAGTAGGGACAGGAAGGAACACTGAAGCTTTCTTT. Translated: CASSQVGTGRNTEAFF. V is TRBV4-1 and J is TRBJ1-1, with 8 bases that match TRBD1. Germline-derived CDR1 and CDR2 are MGHRA and YSYEKL. There are 16 residues in the CDR3. V gave up 1 base and J gave up 1 base; unmatched junction bases: 5.

The chain recombines TRBV6-1 with TRBJ2-3, with D tentatively TRBD2 (6 bases). The CDR3 runs to 15 residues. Trimming took 2 bases from V and 4 from J, leaving 13 bases between them. The germline CDR1 and CDR2 sequences are MNHNS and SASEGT. CDR3 residues: CASSENSGDSDTQYF. CDR3 sequence (DNA): TGTGCCAGCAGTGAAAATTCGGGAGACTCAGATACGCAGTATTTT.

The V gene is TRBV6-9, the J gene TRBJ1-3; unclear D gene. The CDR3 consists of 16 residues. Germline values: CDR1 MNHGY, CDR2 SVAAGI. The V end lost 2 bases, the J end lost 0 bases, and 11 bases lay between the germline ends. The CDR3 region has the DNA TGTGCCAGCAGTTATCCCGGATACCTCTCTGGAAACACCATATATTTT. Amino acids: CASSYPGYLSGNTIYF.

This clonotype was seen a few times. The chain carries TRBV28 and TRBJ2-7; D may be TRBD1 or TRBD2 (7 bases each). Trimming removed 7 bases from V and 6 bases from J, with 22 bases in between. CDR3 size: 15 residues. Per the germline V gene, CDR1 is MDHEN and CDR2 is SYDVKM. For the CDR3, the DNA is TGTGCCAGCAATCACAGGGGAGGGGTAATAAGCGAGCAGTACTTC. Translating gives CASNHRGGVISEQYF.

This clonotype has a count of ten or more. The chain joins TRBV11-2 to TRBJ1-1; D ambiguous. CDR3 length equals 11 residues. The germline gives CDR1 SGHAT, CDR2 FQNNGV. V was pared by 6 bases and J by 8 bases, with 10 bases between. CDR3 loop: CASRRGGEAFF. The DNA for the CDR3 is TGTGCCAGCAGACGCGGCGGGGAAGCTTTCTTT. The full variable domain, its missing parts supplied by reference TRBV11-2 and TRBJ1-1, is EAGVAQSPRYKIIEKRQSVAFWCNPISGHATLYWYQQILGQGPKLLIQFQNNGVVDDSQLPKDRFSAERLKGVDSTLKIQPAKLEDSAVYLCASRRGGEAFFGQGTRLTVV.

V gene TRBV30 combines with J gene TRBJ1-1; D not resolved. Germline loops: CDR1 GTSNPN, CDR2 SVGIG (reference sequence). V was clipped by 3 bases and J by 1 base, with 9 bases between them. This CDR3 has 13 amino acids. As DNA, the CDR3 is TGTGCCTGGAGCCGCCACGGGAACACTGAAGCTTTCTTT. This sequence encodes CAWSRHGNTEAFF.

The CDR3 sequence is CAWARGEETQYF. The CDR3 DNA reads as TGTGCCTGGGCCCGGGGGGAAGAGACCCAGTACTTC. The V and J genes are TRBV30 and TRBJ2-5; 7 bases line up with TRBD2. The germline V gene has CDR1 GTSNPN and CDR2 SVGIG (reference sequence). J was trimmed by 3 bases and V by 5 bases; bases with no gene match: 3. The CDR3 is made up of 12 amino acids.